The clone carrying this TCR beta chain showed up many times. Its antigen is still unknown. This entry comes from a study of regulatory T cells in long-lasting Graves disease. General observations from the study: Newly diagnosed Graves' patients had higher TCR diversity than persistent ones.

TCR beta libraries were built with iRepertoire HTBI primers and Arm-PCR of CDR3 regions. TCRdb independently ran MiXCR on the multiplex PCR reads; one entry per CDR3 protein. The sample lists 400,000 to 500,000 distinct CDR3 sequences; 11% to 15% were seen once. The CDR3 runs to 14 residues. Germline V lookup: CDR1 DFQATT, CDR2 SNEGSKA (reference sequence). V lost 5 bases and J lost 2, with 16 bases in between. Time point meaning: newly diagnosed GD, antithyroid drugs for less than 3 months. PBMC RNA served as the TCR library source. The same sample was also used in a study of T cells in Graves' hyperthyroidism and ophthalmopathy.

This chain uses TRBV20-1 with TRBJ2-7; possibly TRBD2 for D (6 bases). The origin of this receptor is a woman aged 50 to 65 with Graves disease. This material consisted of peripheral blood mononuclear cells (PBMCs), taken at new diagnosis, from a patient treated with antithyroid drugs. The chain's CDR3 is CSAPRASEAYEQYF. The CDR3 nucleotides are TGCAGTGCTCCCCGGGCTAGCGAAGCCTACGAGCAGTACTTC.